This T cell receptor beta chain emerged from a study of identifying expanded T cells in peripheral blood. General study findings and limits: Clone count variance between approximately 2-week samples rose with total template count. Differentially abundant clones: approximately 1.3 between replicates, about 15 at about 13 days, less than 25 at four.

V dropped 4 bases and J dropped 5 bases, with 11 bases sitting between them. This CDR3 comprises 13 residues. The germline CDR1 and CDR2 sequences are SNHLY and FYNNEI. Generated by immunoSEQ multiplex PCR, the TCRdb table keeps only in-frame clones and is missing some. Among about 94,000 clones listed, 88% were seen once. No infections or other immune events were documented during collection. Regarding this clone: What it binds is unknown.

Material for sequencing was blood. The chain uses TRBV2 and TRBJ2-5, with D possibly being TRBD1 or TRBD2 (5 bases each). The TCR comes from a person aged 18-69 years in good health. The CDR3 coding sequence is TGTGCCAGCAGTGGAGCAGAGGGGGAGACCCAGTACTTC. It is translated as CASSGAEGETQYF.